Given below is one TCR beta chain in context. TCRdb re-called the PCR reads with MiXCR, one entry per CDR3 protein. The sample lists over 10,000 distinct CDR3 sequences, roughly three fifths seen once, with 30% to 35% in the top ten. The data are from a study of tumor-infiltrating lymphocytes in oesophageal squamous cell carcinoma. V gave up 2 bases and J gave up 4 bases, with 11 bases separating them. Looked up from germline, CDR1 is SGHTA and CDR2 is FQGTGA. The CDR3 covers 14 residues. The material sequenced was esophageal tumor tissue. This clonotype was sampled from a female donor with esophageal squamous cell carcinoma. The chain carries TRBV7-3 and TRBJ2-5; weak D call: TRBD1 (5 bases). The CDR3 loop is CASSLQGIGETQYF. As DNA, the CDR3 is TGTGCCAGCAGCTTACAGGGTATCGGAGAGACCCAGTACTTC.